The 20 T cell receptor beta chains reported below all come from one sample, sequenced in a study of CD8 T cells in Susac syndrome. Reverse transcription of about 0.5 to 1 ug RNA used random hexamers. TCRdb fed the immunoSEQ multiplex PCR reads into MiXCR, producing one record per CDR3 protein. The sample has about 140,000 distinct CDR3 sequences, over 85% seen once. The sample comprised CD8+ T cells from PBMCs. These TCRs come from a human donor in good health.

V is TRBV29-1 and J is TRBJ2-1; perhaps TRBD2 as D (6 bases). Germline-derived CDR1 and CDR2 are SQVTM and ANQGSEA. CDR3 length: 16 residues. Between the trimmed V and J ends, which lost 2 bases and 2 bases, there was a span of 16 bases. Written as DNA, the CDR3 is TGCAGCGTTGAACCCCAGTGGAGGGAAGCCTACAATGAGCAGTTCTTC. This codes for CSVEPQWREAYNEQFF.

The V and J genes are TRBV29-1 and TRBJ2-7, with D possibly matching TRBD2 (8 bases). Trimming removed 7 bases from V and 7 bases from J, with 20 bases in between. Germline V lookup: CDR1 SQVTM, CDR2 ANQGSEA. This CDR3 region has 13 residues. DNA of the CDR3: TGCAGCGCGACAGGGTCGGGAGGGGGAGAGCAGTACTTC. Its protein is CSATGSGGGEQYF.

The CDR3 DNA sequence: TGTGCCAGCAGCCCCAGGAGCCTCCAAGAGACCCAGTACTTC. Translated: CASSPRSLQETQYF. This chain links TRBV13 with TRBJ2-5; D not resolved. V lost 5 bases and J 1 base, leaving 11 bases between the germline ends. In germline, CDR1 is PRHDT, CDR2 FYEKMQ (reference sequence). The CDR3 runs 14 residues.

This clonotype was observed a few times. The rearrangement uses TRBV24-1 and TRBJ2-5; perhaps TRBD1 as D (6 bases). V shed 7 bases and J shed 6 bases, with 8 bases lying between them. This CDR3 region has 11 residues. CDR1 KGHDR and CDR2 SFDVKD come from the germline V gene. CDR3: CATRDSQTQYF. The CDR3 DNA reads as TGTGCCACCAGGGACAGCCAGACCCAGTACTTC.

The V and J genes are TRBV27 and TRBJ1-4, with a tentative D call TRBD1 (5 bases). Trimming removed 8 bases at V and 7 bases at J, with 17 bases between. The CDR3 sequence is 14 residues long. CDR1 is MNHEY, CDR2 SMNVEV, per germline (reference sequence). CDR3 in DNA: TGTGCCAGCCGGGGCGGGGCCGGGGGTGAAAAACTGTTTTTT. Amino acid sequence: CASRGGAGGEKLFF.

V usage is TRBV13 and J usage is TRBJ2-1, with TRBD2 identical over 9 bases. The CDR3 has 17 amino acids. After removal of 0 bases from V and 3 bases from J, the junction contained 6 bases not matched to a gene. From germline, CDR1 is PRHDT and CDR2 FYEKMQ (reference sequence). For the CDR3, the DNA is TGTGCCAGCAGCTTAGGCCGCGGGAGGGCCCTCTACAATGAGCAGTTCTTC. It yields the protein CASSLGRGRALYNEQFF.

V gene TRBV20-1 combines with J gene TRBJ2-1; D is unresolved. This CDR3 is built from 13 residues. The ends were cut back, 6 bases at V and 4 bases at J, with 13 bases in the middle. Germline V gives CDR1 DFQATT, CDR2 SNEGSKA (reference sequence). CDR3 DNA sequence: TGCAGTGCCAGACAAGACAATTACAATGAGCAGTTCTTC. Its translation: CSARQDNYNEQFF.

The CDR3 sequence is CSSRTGLHGYTF. CDR3 DNA: TGCAGTTCGAGGACAGGGCTACATGGCTACACCTTC. This chain joins TRBV20-1 and TRBJ1-2, with 8 bases matching TRBD1. This CDR3 region has 12 residues. J gave up 6 bases and V 8 bases, and 8 bases lay outside the gene matches. Per the germline V gene, CDR1 is DFQATT and CDR2 is SNEGSKA (reference sequence).

The CDR3 reads CATEASSGTQYF. The CDR3 DNA sequence: TGTGCCACCGAAGCCAGTTCCGGAACCCAGTACTTC. The chain combines TRBV6-2 or TRBV6-3 with TRBJ2-5; D remains unclear. The CDR3 totals 12 residues. CDR1 and CDR2 from the germline V gene are MNHEY and SVGEGT. V lost 10 bases, J lost 8 bases, and 17 bases lay in between.

V is TRBV6-2 or TRBV6-3 and J is TRBJ2-1; D perhaps matches TRBD1 (6 bases). The CDR3 sequence is 11 residues long. The V and J ends lost 6 bases and 15 bases respectively, with 15 bases between them. Germline V lookup: CDR1 MNHEY, CDR2 SVGEGT. The CDR3 protein is CASRWGPVGFF. The CDR3 bases are TGTGCCAGCAGGTGGGGGCCAGTAGGGTTCTTC.

The chain couples TRBV24-1 to TRBJ2-5; perhaps TRBD2 as D (6 bases). Trimming stripped 4 bases from V and 3 bases from J, with 14 bases between. This CDR3 contains 15 residues. Germline V gives CDR1 KGHDR, CDR2 SFDVKD. CDR3 DNA: TGTGCCACCAGTGACCGCGGGGAGCTGGAAGAGACCCAGTACTTC. Translating gives CATSDRGELEETQYF.

This chain connects TRBV4-2 to TRBJ2-5; 7 nucleotides align to TRBD1. V lost 2 bases and J lost 5; bases outside the gene matches: 8. CDR1 LGHNA and CDR2 YNFKEQ come from the germline V gene. The CDR3 has 15 residues. As DNA, the CDR3 is TGTGCCAGCAGCCAACTCGAGACAGGGCTGGAGACCCAGTACTTC. This sequence encodes CASSQLETGLETQYF.

In DNA, the CDR3 is TGTGCCACCACCACCGGACTAAGAGCCCCCTACGAGCAGTACTTC. Translating it yields CATTTGLRAPYEQYF. This chain joins TRBV6-2 or TRBV6-3 and TRBJ2-7, with TRBD2 as a possible D gene (6 bases). From germline, CDR1 is MNHEY and CDR2 SVGEGT. The V end lost 10 bases, the J end lost 2 bases, and 21 bases lay between the germline ends. The length of the CDR3 is 15 residues.

This clonotype came up a few times. CDR3 amino acids: CASSLWGNTEAFF. In nucleotides, the CDR3 is TGTGCCAGCAGTTTATGGGGGAACACTGAAGCTTTCTTT. V is TRBV28 and J is TRBJ1-1; D gene ambiguous. Per the germline V gene, CDR1 is MDHEN and CDR2 is SYDVKM. The CDR3 totals 13 residues. Trimming removed 0 bases from V and 1 base from J, with 3 bases in between.

The CDR3, as DNA: TGCAGCGTTCAACGGGACGGGTACGAGCAGTACTTC. This gives the protein CSVQRDGYEQYF. This chain links TRBV29-1 with TRBJ2-7, with D perhaps TRBD1 or TRBD2 (5 bases each). This CDR3 has 12 residues. In germline, CDR1 is SQVTM, CDR2 ANQGSEA. V was trimmed by 5 bases and J by 4 bases, leaving 12 bases between them.

The J gene is TRBJ2-7, the V gene TRBV19; 11 bases align to TRBD2. The CDR3 runs to 14 residues. In germline, CDR1 is LNHDA, CDR2 SQIVND (reference sequence). The trim removed 5 bases at V and 4 bases at J, leaving 4 bases unmatched. The CDR3 sequence: CASSEGLAVYEQYF. The CDR3 DNA follows: TGTGCCAGTAGTGAGGGACTAGCGGTGTACGAGCAGTACTTC. The variable domain in full, completed from reference TRBV19 and TRBJ2-7, reads DGGITQSPKYLFRKEGQNVTLSCEQNLNHDAMYWYRQDPGQGLRLIYYSQIVNDFQKGDIAEGYSVSREKKESFPLTVTSAQKNPTAFYLCASSEGLAVYEQYFGPGTRLTVT.

The CDR3 spells CSAEVLEGLATDTQYF. Written as DNA, the CDR3 is TGCAGTGCCGAGGTACTTGAGGGACTAGCAACAGATACGCAGTATTTT. The rearrangement links TRBV20-1 to TRBJ2-3; TRBD2 aligns across 9 bases. This CDR3 is 16 amino acids long. Losses at the gene ends were 6 bases for V and 3 bases for J; bases not matched to a gene: 13. Germline V gives CDR1 DFQATT, CDR2 SNEGSKA (reference sequence).

The DNA for the CDR3 is TGCGCCAGCAGCCATCGACTAGCGGGAACCACAGATACGCAGTATTTT. Protein: CASSHRLAGTTDTQYF. The chain combines TRBV4-3 with TRBJ2-3, with 11 bases matching TRBD2. This CDR3 is built from 16 residues. Losses at the gene ends were 3 bases for V and 2 bases for J; bases not matched to a gene: 4. CDR1 and CDR2 from the germline V gene are LGHNA and YSLEER.

The genes are TRBV30 and TRBJ2-3, with 7 bases aligning to TRBD2. The CDR3 contains 15 residues. Germline V lookup: CDR1 GTSNPN, CDR2 SVGIG (reference sequence). Losses at the gene ends were 8 bases for V and 2 bases for J; bases not matched to a gene: 13. CDR3 DNA sequence: TGTGCCCGGGATAGGGCTAGCGGAGACACAGATACGCAGTATTTT. Amino acid sequence: CARDRASGDTDTQYF.

This chain uses TRBV28 with TRBJ2-1; 11 nucleotides align to TRBD1. V lost 2 bases to trimming and J lost 7 bases; unmatched junction nucleotides: 7. Germline V gene data show CDR1 as MDHEN and CDR2 as SYDVKM. The CDR3 extends over 16 amino acids. The CDR3 sequence: CASSLDLDRGLNEQFF. The DNA of the CDR3 is TGTGCCAGCAGTTTAGATCTGGACAGGGGGCTTAATGAGCAGTTCTTC.